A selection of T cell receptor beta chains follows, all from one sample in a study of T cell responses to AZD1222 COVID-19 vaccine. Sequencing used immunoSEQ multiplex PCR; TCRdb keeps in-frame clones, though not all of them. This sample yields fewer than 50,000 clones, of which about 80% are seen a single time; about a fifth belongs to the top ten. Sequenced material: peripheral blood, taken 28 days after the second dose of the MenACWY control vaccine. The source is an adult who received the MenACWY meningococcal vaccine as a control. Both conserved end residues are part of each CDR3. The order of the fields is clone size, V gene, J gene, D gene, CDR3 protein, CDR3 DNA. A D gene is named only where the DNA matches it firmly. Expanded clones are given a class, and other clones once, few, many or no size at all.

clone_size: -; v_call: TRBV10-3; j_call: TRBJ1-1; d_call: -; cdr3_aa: CAISESKVMGTEAFF; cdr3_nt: TGTGCCATCAGTGAGTCGAAAGTTATGGGCACTGAAGCTTTCTTT
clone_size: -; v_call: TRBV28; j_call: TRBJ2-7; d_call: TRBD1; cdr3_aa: CASSLDRAYEQYF; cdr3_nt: TGTGCCAGCAGTTTAGACAGGGCCTACGAGCAGTACTTC
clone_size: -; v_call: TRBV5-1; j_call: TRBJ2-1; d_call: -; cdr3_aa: CASSLDRRAVNDEQFF; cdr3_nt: TGCGCCAGCAGCTTGGATAGGAGGGCGGTTAACGATGAGCAGTTCTTC
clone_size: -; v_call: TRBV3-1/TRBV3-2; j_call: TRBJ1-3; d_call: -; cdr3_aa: CASSQGMGFGNTIYF; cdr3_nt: TGTGCCAGCAGCCAAGGAATGGGTTTTGGAAACACCATATATTTT
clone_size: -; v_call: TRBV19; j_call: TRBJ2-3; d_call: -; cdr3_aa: CASSIIPGPMYF; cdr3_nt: TGTGCCAGTAGTATTATTCCGGGACCTATGTATTTT
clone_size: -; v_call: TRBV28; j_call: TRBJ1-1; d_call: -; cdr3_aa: CASSLPGGGEAFF; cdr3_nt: TGTGCCAGCAGTTTGCCGGGCGGGGGTGAAGCTTTCTTT
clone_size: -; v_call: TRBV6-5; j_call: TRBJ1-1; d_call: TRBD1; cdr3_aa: CASRDRAKNTEAFF; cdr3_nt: TGTGCCAGCAGGGACAGGGCCAAGAACACTGAAGCTTTCTTT
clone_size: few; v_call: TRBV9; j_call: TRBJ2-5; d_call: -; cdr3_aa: CASSVGGRAQETQYF; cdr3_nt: TGTGCCAGCAGCGTTGGAGGACGGGCACAAGAGACCCAGTACTTC
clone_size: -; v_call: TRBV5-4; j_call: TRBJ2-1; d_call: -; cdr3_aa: CASSPSVVRDEQFF; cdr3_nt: TGTGCCAGCAGCCCTTCTGTAGTCCGCGATGAGCAGTTCTTC
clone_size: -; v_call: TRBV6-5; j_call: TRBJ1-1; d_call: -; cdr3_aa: CASSYSRQSEAFF; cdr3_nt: TGTGCCAGCAGTTACTCGAGGCAGAGTGAAGCTTTCTTT
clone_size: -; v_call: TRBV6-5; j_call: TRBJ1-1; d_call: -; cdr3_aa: CASIPGLGRTEAFF; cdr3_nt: TGTGCCAGCATACCCGGACTGGGTCGGACTGAAGCTTTCTTT
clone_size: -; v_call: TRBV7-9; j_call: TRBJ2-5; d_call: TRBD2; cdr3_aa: CASSLTGTSEETQYF; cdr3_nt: TGTGCCAGCAGCCTTACCGGGACTAGTGAAGAGACCCAGTACTTC
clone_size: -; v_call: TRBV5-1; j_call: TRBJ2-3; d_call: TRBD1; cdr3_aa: CASRKGQGGDTQYF; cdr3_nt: TGCGCCAGCAGGAAGGGACAGGGAGGAGATACGCAGTATTTT
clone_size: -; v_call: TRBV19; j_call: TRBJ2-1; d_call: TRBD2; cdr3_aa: CASSLLLAGDQQFF; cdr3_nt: TGTGCCAGTAGTCTACTCCTAGCGGGGGATCAGCAGTTCTTC
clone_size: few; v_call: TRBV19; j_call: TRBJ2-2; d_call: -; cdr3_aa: CASSVSPRGTGELFF; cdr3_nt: TGTGCCAGTAGTGTAAGCCCCCGGGGCACCGGGGAGCTGTTTTTT
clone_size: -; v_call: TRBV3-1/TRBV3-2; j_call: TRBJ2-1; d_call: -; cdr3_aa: CASSQGSSRSSYNEQFF; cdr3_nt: TGTGCCAGCAGCCAAGGTTCGTCCAGGAGCTCCTACAATGAGCAGTTCTTC
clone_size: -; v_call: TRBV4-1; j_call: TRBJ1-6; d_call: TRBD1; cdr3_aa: CASSHVFPQGPSSYNSPLHF; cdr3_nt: TGCGCCAGCAGCCACGTTTTCCCACAGGGGCCGAGCTCCTATAATTCACCCCTCCACTTT
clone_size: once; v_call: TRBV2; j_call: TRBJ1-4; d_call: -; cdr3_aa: CASSSLGEKLFF; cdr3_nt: TGTGCCAGCAGTAGCTTGGGTGAAAAACTGTTTTTT
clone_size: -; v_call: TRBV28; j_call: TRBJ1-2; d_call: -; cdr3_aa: CASSLLSPTRGYGYTF; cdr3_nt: TGTGCCAGCAGTTTATTGAGCCCGACTCGTGGGTATGGCTACACCTTC
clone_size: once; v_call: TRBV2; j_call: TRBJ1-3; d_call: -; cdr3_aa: CASSPNRISSGNTIYF; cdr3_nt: TGTGCCAGCTCCCCTAACCGAATAAGCTCTGGAAACACCATATATTTT
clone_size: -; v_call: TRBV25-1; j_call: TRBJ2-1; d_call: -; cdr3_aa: CACSGLGSYNEQFF; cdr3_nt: TGTGCCTGCTCGGGGCTAGGTTCCTACAATGAGCAGTTCTTC
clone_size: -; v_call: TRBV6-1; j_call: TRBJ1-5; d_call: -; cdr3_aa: CASSEAPNQPQHF; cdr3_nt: TGTGCCAGCAGTGAAGCGCCCAATCAGCCCCAGCATTTT
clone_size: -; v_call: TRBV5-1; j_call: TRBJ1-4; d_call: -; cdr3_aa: CASSVGQGTANEKLFF; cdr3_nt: TGCGCCAGCAGCGTAGGCCAGGGTACGGCTAATGAAAAACTGTTTTTT
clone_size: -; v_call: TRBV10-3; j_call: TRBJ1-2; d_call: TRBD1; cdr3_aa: CAISPGQGEQNYGYTF; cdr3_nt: TGTGCCATCTCCCCGGGACAGGGGGAACAGAACTATGGCTACACCTTC
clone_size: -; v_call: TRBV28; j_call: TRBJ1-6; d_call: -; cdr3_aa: CASSLGTSSPLHF; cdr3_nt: TGTGCCAGCAGTTTAGGCACGAGTTCACCCCTCCACTTT
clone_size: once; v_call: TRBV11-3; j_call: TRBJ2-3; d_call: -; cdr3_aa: CASSLHSRDTQYF; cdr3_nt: TGTGCCAGCAGCCTCCACTCTCGAGATACGCAGTATTTT
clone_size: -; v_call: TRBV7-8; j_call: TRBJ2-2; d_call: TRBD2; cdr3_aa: CASKILAGENAGELFF; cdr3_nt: TGTGCCAGCAAGATACTAGCGGGAGAAAACGCCGGGGAGCTGTTTTTT
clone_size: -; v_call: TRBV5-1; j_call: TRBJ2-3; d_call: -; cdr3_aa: CASSGDTTSTDTQYF; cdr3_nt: TGCGCCAGCAGCGGGGACACAACCAGCACAGATACGCAGTATTTT
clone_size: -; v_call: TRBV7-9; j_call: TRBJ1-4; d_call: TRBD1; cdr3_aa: CASSRQGGNEKLFF; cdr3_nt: TGTGCCAGCAGCCGACAGGGCGGTAATGAAAAACTGTTTTTT
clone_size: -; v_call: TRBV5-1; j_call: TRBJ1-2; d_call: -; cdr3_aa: CASSLGQGKDGYTF; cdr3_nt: TGCGCCAGCAGCTTGGGGCAGGGAAAGGACGGCTACACCTTC
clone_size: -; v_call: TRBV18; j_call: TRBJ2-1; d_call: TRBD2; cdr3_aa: CASSPGLAGGSEFF; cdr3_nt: TGTGCCAGCTCACCAGGTTTAGCGGGGGGCAGTGAGTTCTTC